Below are 23 T cell receptor beta chains sequenced from a single sample in a study of CD4 T cells in relation to SARS-CoV-2 and coronaviruses. Method: immunoSEQ multiplex PCR; TCRdb's copy keeps in-frame clones and lacks some. This sample has 60,000 or so clones, with 94% found just once. CD4+ T cells from unexposed donors were obtained before the COVID-19 pandemic (2011-2018). Sequencing used naive CD4+ T cells from PBMCs. The subset was: naive CD4+ T cells isolated by negative enrichment. Receptor source: a human donor in good health.

The chain has TRBV19 and TRBJ2-7; unclear D gene. CDR1 is LNHDA, CDR2 SQIVND, per germline (reference sequence). V was cut by 3 bases and J by 2 bases, with 14 bases left in between. CDR3 length: 15 residues. DNA for the CDR3: TGTGCCAGTAGTATCCCTGGGCAGGTTGCCTACGAGCAGTACTTC. The encoded protein is CASSIPGQVAYEQYF.

This chain connects TRBV5-1 to TRBJ1-2, with 7 bases lining up with TRBD1. The CDR3 totals 15 residues. Germline V gives CDR1 SGHRS, CDR2 YFSETQ. V was clipped by 5 bases and J by 6 bases; unmatched bases: 13. The DNA of the CDR3 is TGCGCCAGCAGTCCGGGGGTCCGGACAGGACATGGCTACACCTTC. Translated: CASSPGVRTGHGYTF. Combining the CDR3 with reference TRBV5-1 and TRBJ1-2 gives the whole variable domain KAGVTQTPRYLIKTRGQQVTLSCSPISGHRSVSWYQQTPGQGLQFLFEYFSETQRNKGNFPGRFSGRQFSNSRSEMNVSTLELGDSALYLCASSPGVRTGHGYTFGSGTRLTVV.

The V and J genes are TRBV4-2 and TRBJ2-7; D may be TRBD2 (6 bases). The V gene lost 3 bases and the J gene lost 2 bases, with 17 bases spanning the gap. The CDR3 contains 16 residues. CDR1 is LGHNA and CDR2 is YNFKEQ in the germline V gene. The CDR3: CASSQLGGRDAYEQYF. In nucleotides, the CDR3 is TGTGCCAGCAGCCAGCTGGGGGGAAGGGATGCCTACGAGCAGTACTTC.

This rearrangement joins TRBV2 to TRBJ1-3, with D unclear. The V gene's germline CDR1 is SNHLY and CDR2 FYNNEI. Trimming took off 8 bases at V and 4 bases at J, with 9 bases between the two ends. CDR3 length equals 12 residues. CDR3 region: CASESDGNTIYF. CDR3 coding DNA: TGTGCCAGCGAATCCGACGGAAACACCATATATTTT.

The chain employs TRBV2 and TRBJ2-7; D is possibly TRBD1 (5 bases). This CDR3 has 13 residues. CDR1 and CDR2 (germline): SNHLY, FYNNEI. The V end was cut by 6 bases, the J end by 3 bases, with 12 bases between. CDR3 sequence: CASRTDKDYEQYF. The CDR3 DNA is TGTGCCAGCAGGACGGACAAGGACTACGAGCAGTACTTC.

The chain couples TRBV3-1 (or the pseudogene TRBV3-2) to TRBJ2-3, with TRBD1 matching 7 bases. The CDR3 spans 15 residues. With 2 bases clipped from V and 4 bases from J, the junction kept 6 bases outside the gene matches. Germline V gives CDR1 LGHDT, CDR2 YNNKEL (reference sequence). In nucleotides, the CDR3 is TGTGCCAGCAGCCAATTGGCAGGGGGTGCAGATACGCAGTATTTT. Encoded protein: CASSQLAGGADTQYF.

The rearrangement uses TRBV28 and TRBJ1-3, with a weak D call TRBD1 (6 bases). The CDR3 contains 16 residues. The germline CDR1 and CDR2 sequences are MDHEN and SYDVKM. The V gene lost 4 bases and the J gene lost 6 bases, with 19 bases spanning the gap. The CDR3 sequence is CASSSPSTGFKNTIYF. The CDR3, as DNA: TGTGCCAGCAGTTCACCGTCCACAGGGTTCAAAAACACCATATATTTT.

The V and J genes are TRBV19 and TRBJ2-5; perhaps TRBD1 as D (5 bases). V lost 5 bases, J lost 3 bases, and 13 bases lay in between. This CDR3 spans 14 amino acids. The germline V gene has CDR1 LNHDA and CDR2 SQIVND (reference sequence). DNA for the CDR3: TGTGCCAGTAGTGTTGCGCCGGACAAAGAGACCCAGTACTTC. It yields the protein CASSVAPDKETQYF. The full variable domain, rest sourced from reference TRBV19 and TRBJ2-5, is DGGITQSPKYLFRKEGQNVTLSCEQNLNHDAMYWYRQDPGQGLRLIYYSQIVNDFQKGDIAEGYSVSREKKESFPLTVTSAQKNPTAFYLCASSVAPDKETQYFGPGTRLLVL.

The chain recombines TRBV3-1 (or the pseudogene TRBV3-2) with TRBJ1-4, with a weak D call TRBD1 (6 bases). Trimming stripped 4 bases from V and 7 bases from J, with 13 bases between. Germline V gene sequence: CDR1 LGHDT, CDR2 YNNKEL (reference sequence). The CDR3 sequence is 14 residues long. The CDR3 nucleotides are TGTGCCAGCAGCCCGCGGGGGCGAGGTGAAAAACTGTTTTTT. This codes for CASSPRGRGEKLFF.

J is TRBJ1-1 and V is TRBV29-1, with D possibly TRBD1 on 6 matching bases. Trimming took 6 bases from V and 4 from J, leaving 15 bases between them. Germline V CDR1 and CDR2: SQVTM, ANQGSEA. The CDR3 spans 13 residues. Here the CDR3 reads CSVYRAPGTEAFF. Here the CDR3 DNA reads TGCAGCGTATACAGGGCGCCGGGCACTGAAGCTTTCTTT.

The chain employs TRBV5-1 and TRBJ2-5, with 7 bases lining up with TRBD1. V was pared by 0 bases and J by 5 bases, with 7 bases of the junction left unmatched. The CDR3 covers 15 residues. Germline CDR1 SGHRS, CDR2 YFSETQ. The CDR3 loop reads CASSLVRQGGETQYF. The CDR3 DNA follows: TGCGCCAGCAGCTTGGTGAGACAGGGCGGGGAGACCCAGTACTTC.

The rearrangement links TRBV10-3 to TRBJ2-2, with D uncertain. CDR3 length: 17 residues. The V and J ends lost 6 bases and 4 bases respectively, with 21 bases between them. Germline assignment: CDR1 ENHRY and CDR2 SYGVKD. The CDR3 here is CAIRGIDRTGLTGELFF. In DNA, the CDR3 is TGTGCCATCAGGGGGATCGATCGGACGGGTCTCACCGGGGAGCTGTTTTTT.

This chain joins TRBV7-9 and TRBJ1-5; D is possibly TRBD1 (5 bases). This CDR3 comprises 15 residues. Trimming removed 1 base at V and 3 bases at J, with 10 bases between. Germline V gene sequence: CDR1 SEHNR, CDR2 FQNEAQ (reference sequence). The CDR3 reads CASSLGEGFNQPQHF. The CDR3 coding sequence is TGTGCCAGCAGCTTAGGGGAGGGGTTCAATCAGCCCCAGCATTTT.

V gene TRBV6-6 combines with J gene TRBJ2-7, with D unclear. This CDR3 is 15 amino acids long. V lost 2 bases and J 1 base, leaving 12 bases between the germline ends. CDR1 MNHNY and CDR2 SVGAGI come from the germline V gene (reference sequence). CDR3 protein: CASSYEAHGSYEQYF. The CDR3 coding sequence is TGTGCCAGCAGTTACGAGGCCCATGGTTCCTACGAGCAGTACTTC.

The chain uses TRBV28 and TRBJ2-7; TRBD2 matches 7 bases. This CDR3 has 15 residues. CDR1 is MDHEN and CDR2 is SYDVKM in the germline V gene. V trimming: 2 bases; J trimming: 4 bases; junction bases outside the gene matches: 8. The CDR3 DNA is TGTGCCAGCAGTTTAAGCGCGGGAGTATTATACGAGCAGTACTTC. Translated: CASSLSAGVLYEQYF.

This rearrangement joins TRBV6-6 to TRBJ2-2, with D perhaps TRBD1 (6 bases). V lost 2 bases and J 6 bases, leaving 10 bases between the germline ends. The CDR3 spans 14 residues. The germline CDR1 and CDR2 sequences are MNHNY and SVGAGI (reference sequence). CDR3 bases: TGTGCCAGCAGTTACCTTCAGGGGCCCGGGGAGCTGTTTTTT. Encoded protein: CASSYLQGPGELFF.

The chain is built from TRBV3-1 (or the pseudogene TRBV3-2) and TRBJ2-1, with TRBD2 matching over 9 bases. Germline V gene sequence: CDR1 LGHDT, CDR2 YNNKEL (reference sequence). The junction had 5 bases not matched to a gene; V was cut back by 5 bases and J by 3 bases. The CDR3 runs to 15 residues. In nucleotides, the CDR3 is TGTGCCAGCAGCAAGATAGCGGGGGTCTACAATGAGCAGTTCTTC. Its translation is CASSKIAGVYNEQFF.

The table lists this clone with a count of one. This chain joins TRBV29-1 and TRBJ1-5; D remains ambiguous. The CDR3 loop spans 13 amino acids. CDR1 is SQVTM, CDR2 ANQGSEA, per germline. V lost 4 bases to trimming and J lost 0 bases, with 7 bases between them. The CDR3 DNA is TGCAGCGTTGCGGGAGGTAGCAATCAGCCCCAGCATTTT. The encoded protein is CSVAGGSNQPQHF. Based on the CDR3 plus reference TRBV29-1 and TRBJ1-5, the full variable domain is SAVISQKPSRDICQRGTSLTIQCQVDSQVTMMFWYRQQPGQSLTLIATANQGSEATYESGFVIDKFPISRPNLTFSTLTVSNMSPEDSSIYLCSVAGGSNQPQHFGDGTRLSIL.

This chain connects TRBV2 to TRBJ2-2, with D possibly matching TRBD1 (5 bases). Germline V gene lookup returns CDR1 SNHLY and CDR2 FYNNEI. Trimming took off 4 bases at V and 2 bases at J, with 11 bases between the two ends. This CDR3 is 15 amino acids long. The CDR3 DNA reads TGTGCCAGCAGTGGTGCTCAGGGAAACACCGGGGAGCTGTTTTTT. This encodes CASSGAQGNTGELFF.

The chain uses TRBV4-1 and TRBJ1-5; possible D gene TRBD1, 5 bases. Looked up from germline, CDR1 is MGHRA and CDR2 is YSYEKL. V dropped 0 bases and J dropped 7 bases, with 13 bases sitting between them. CDR3 length equals 15 residues. The CDR3 here is CASSQEGTREQPQHF. DNA for the CDR3: TGCGCCAGCAGCCAAGAGGGGACTAGGGAACAGCCCCAGCATTTT.

V usage is TRBV15 and J usage is TRBJ2-4, with D possibly being TRBD1 (6 bases). This CDR3 is built from 14 residues. The germline V gene has CDR1 LNHNV and CDR2 YYDKDF (reference sequence). V gave up 1 base and J gave up 7 bases, with 11 bases separating them. CDR3 region: CATSRGGQGNIQYF. In DNA, the CDR3 is TGTGCCACCAGCAGAGGGGGGCAGGGGAACATTCAGTACTTC. The full variable domain, completed using reference TRBV15 and TRBJ2-4, is DAMVIQNPRYQVTQFGKPVTLSCSQTLNHNVMYWYQQKSSQAPKLLFHYYDKDFNNEADTPDNFQSRRPNTSFCFLDIRSPGLGDTAMYLCATSRGGQGNIQYFGAGTRLSVL.

This clone has just one count. CDR3 nucleotide sequence: TGTGCCAGCAGCTCAAGTTCACAGGGTAAAGAGACCCAGTACTTC. Its translation: CASSSSSQGKETQYF. The chain is built from TRBV7-9 and TRBJ2-5, with D maybe TRBD1 (6 bases). The germline V gene has CDR1 SEHNR and CDR2 FQNEAQ (reference sequence). This CDR3 has 15 residues. The V end lost 4 bases, the J end lost 3 bases, and 15 bases lay between the germline ends.

The chain is built from TRBV5-1 and TRBJ2-7; 7 bases fit TRBD2. Germline V gene sequence: CDR1 SGHRS, CDR2 YFSETQ. Trimming removed 0 bases from V and 3 bases from J; junction bases left unmatched: 12. CDR3 size: 17 residues. The CDR3 region has the DNA TGCGCCAGCAGCTTGGTTCCGGGCGGGAGCCAGATCTACGAGCAGTACTTC. It is translated as CASSLVPGGSQIYEQYF. The whole variable domain, remainder taken from reference TRBV5-1 and TRBJ2-7, is KAGVTQTPRYLIKTRGQQVTLSCSPISGHRSVSWYQQTPGQGLQFLFEYFSETQRNKGNFPGRFSGRQFSNSRSEMNVSTLELGDSALYLCASSLVPGGSQIYEQYFGPGTRLTVT.